One sample yielded the 5 T cell receptor beta chains listed below, sequenced in a study of technical replicates of blood from a few donors. TCRdb's copy holds only in-frame clones and misses some; the assay was immunoSEQ multiplex PCR. The profile covers roughly 74,000 clones, with 90% to 95% appearing a single time and approximately 0.41% taken by the ten largest. Sample: T cells isolated from PBMCs. These receptors all come from a human donor in good health.

The chain carries TRBV4-1 and TRBJ1-1; 8 nucleotides align to TRBD1. Germline values: CDR1 MGHRA, CDR2 YSYEKL. Trimming removed 0 bases from V and 4 bases from J; junction bases left unmatched: 4. The CDR3 sequence is 15 residues long. The CDR3 region is CASSQDVQGGTEAFF. CDR3 nucleotide sequence: TGCGCCAGCAGCCAAGACGTACAGGGGGGCACTGAAGCTTTCTTT.

This chain connects TRBV6-1 to TRBJ1-5, with D unclear. The germline gives CDR1 MNHNS, CDR2 SASEGT. Trimming removed 1 base at V and 10 bases at J, with 17 bases between. There are 15 residues in the CDR3. CDR3 bases: TGTGCCAGCAGTGAAGACGACTACTTAATTCCCCCCCAGCATTTT. This encodes CASSEDDYLIPPQHF.

The V and J genes are TRBV5-6 and TRBJ2-5; possibly TRBD1 for D (5 bases). This CDR3 contains 14 residues. Germline assignment: CDR1 SGHDT and CDR2 YYEEEE. The germline V and J ends were trimmed by 7 bases and 2 bases, with 15 bases remaining between them. CDR3 amino acids: CASCRAGIQETQYF. The CDR3 DNA reads TGTGCCAGCTGTCGGGCAGGGATTCAAGAGACCCAGTACTTC. The entire variable domain, with the rest obtained from reference TRBV5-6 and TRBJ2-5, is as follows: DAGVTQSPTHLIKTRGQQVTLRCSPKSGHDTVSWYQQALGQGPQFIFQYYEEEERQRGNFPDRFSGHQFPNYSSELNVNALLLGDSALYLCASCRAGIQETQYFGPGTRLLVL.

This clone was found once. This rearrangement joins TRBV15 to TRBJ2-7; perhaps TRBD2 as D (5 bases). Germline V gene sequence: CDR1 LNHNV, CDR2 YYDKDF (reference sequence). The V gene lost 1 base and the J gene lost 3 bases, with 16 bases spanning the gap. CDR3 size: 16 residues. In DNA, the CDR3 is TGTGCCACCAGCAGAGGCGACTACGGGTTAGACTACGAGCAGTACTTC. Protein product: CATSRGDYGLDYEQYF.

This clone appeared once. The rearrangement uses TRBV4-3 and TRBJ2-3; no firm D call. CDR1 LGHNA and CDR2 YSLEER come from the germline V gene. There are 17 residues in the CDR3. Trimming took 0 bases from V and 5 from J, leaving 18 bases between them. CDR3 residues: CASSQDSNVLFLDTQYF. CDR3 sequence (DNA): TGCGCCAGCAGCCAAGATAGCAATGTACTTTTCCTAGATACGCAGTATTTT.